This T cell receptor beta chain was identified during a study of cytomegalovirus exposure and HLA in healthy donors. CDR3 length equals 15 residues. V dropped 3 bases and J dropped 6; count of bases not matched to a gene: 9. Germline CDR1 and CDR2: MNHNS and SASEGT. The study's findings and limits: The authors later found most CMV-associated TCR beta chains appeared HLA-restricted.

Concerning this clone: Its specificity is unknown.

PCR amplification relied on 60 Vbeta primers (plus 13 Jbeta primers). Produced via immunoSEQ multiplex PCR; TCRdb's table is partial and in-frame only. The sample includes about 95,000 clones, 77% of them seen just once. The V call is TRBV6-1, the J call TRBJ1-2; TRBD1 matches 8 bases. The clonotype originates from a woman aged 40 to 50 in good health and CMV-seronegative. The specimen sequenced was PBMCs. The DNA of the CDR3 is TGTGCCAGCAGTGATGGGACAGGAAAATTTAATGGCTACACCTTC. Residues: CASSDGTGKFNGYTF.